The text below deals with one T cell receptor beta chain. Its antigen remains unidentified. Base quality data are lacking; no much larger clone is found one base away. Data came from an Illumina HiSeq 2500. TCR beta libraries were prepared by quantitative 5'-RACE with molecular barcodes. Processing in the source paper ran as follows. A new computational method based on a probabilistic model of VDJ rearrangement was used to identify disease-linked TCR variants. TCRdb reran the public reads through fastp at Q25 and MiXCR, keeping productive beta chains. Each record represents a unique CDR3 protein, reported with the most common genes and DNA among its rows. These V and J calls rely on TCRdb rather than the paper's analysis. The table for this sample lists just under 550,000 distinct CDR3 sequences; 10% to 15% of them were counted only once. The top ten clonotypes cover approximately 6.3% of the sample.

This specimen belongs to a study of CD8 T cells in ankylosing spondylitis (dated by TCRdb to between 2016 and 2019). Context from the whole study: To find TCR variants linked to disease, the study profiled T cell receptor beta repertoires in ankylosing spondylitis patients and healthy donors. The full study cohort comprised about 24 ankylosing spondylitis patients and approximately 100 healthy donors. Peripheral blood was sampled, and synovial fluid was additionally collected from ankylosing spondylitis patients.

Findings and caveats that apply to the study as a whole: According to the report, matched synovial fluid samples from ankylosing spondylitis patients were significantly enriched for the disease-linked clones. Some motif variants were previously reported in synovial fluid and blood of reactive arthritis patients, suggesting common disease-initiation mechanisms. In peripheral blood, the disease-linked clones were found at relatively low frequencies and had a CD8+ phenotype. Blood from ankylosing spondylitis patients appeared to be characterized by a TCR beta motif composed of under 10 highly homologous amino acid variants.

The source material was blood, either unsorted or a sorted T cell fraction (not recorded which). The source of this sequence is a male donor with ankylosing spondylitis.

The CDR3 in this case is CASNPSGRAADTQYF. The nucleotides are TGCGCCAGCAACCCTAGCGGGAGGGCCGCGGATACGCAGTATTTT. Recombination connected TRBV10-2 to TRBJ2-3; the central 12 bases match TRBD2. The CDR3 measures 15 amino acids from cysteine to phenylalanine. The sequence is cut down to CDR3 DNA, 45 bases in frame from base 1. V is trimmed back by 7 bases and J by 6 bases, and the junction contains 8 bases that no gene match accounts for. For CDR1 and CDR2, the germline V gene lists WSHSY and SAAADI.